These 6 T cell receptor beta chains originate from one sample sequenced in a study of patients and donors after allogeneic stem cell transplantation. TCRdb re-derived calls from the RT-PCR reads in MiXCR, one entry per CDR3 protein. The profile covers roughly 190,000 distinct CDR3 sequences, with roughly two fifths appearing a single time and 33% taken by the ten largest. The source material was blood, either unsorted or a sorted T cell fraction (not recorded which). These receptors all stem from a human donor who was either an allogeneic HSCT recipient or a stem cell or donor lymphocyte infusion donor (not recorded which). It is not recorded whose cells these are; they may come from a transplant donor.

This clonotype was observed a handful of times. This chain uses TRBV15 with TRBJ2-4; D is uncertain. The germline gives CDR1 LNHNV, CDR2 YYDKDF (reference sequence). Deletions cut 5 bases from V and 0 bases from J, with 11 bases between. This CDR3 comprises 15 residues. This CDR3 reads CATSSSLLAKNIQYF. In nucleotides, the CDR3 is TGTGCCACCAGCTCGTCCCTGTTAGCCAAAAACATTCAGTACTTC. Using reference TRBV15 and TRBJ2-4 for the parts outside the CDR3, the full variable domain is DAMVIQNPRYQVTQFGKPVTLSCSQTLNHNVMYWYQQKSSQAPKLLFHYYDKDFNNEADTPDNFQSRRPNTSFCFLDIRSPGLGDTAMYLCATSSSLLAKNIQYFGAGTRLSVL.

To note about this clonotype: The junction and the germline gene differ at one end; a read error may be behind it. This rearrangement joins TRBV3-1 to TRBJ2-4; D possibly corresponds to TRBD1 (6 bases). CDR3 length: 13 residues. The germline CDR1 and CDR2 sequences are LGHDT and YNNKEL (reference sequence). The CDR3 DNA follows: TGTGCCAGCAGTCAAGGGGGAATCCACATTCAGTACTTC. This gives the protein CASSQGGIHIQYF.

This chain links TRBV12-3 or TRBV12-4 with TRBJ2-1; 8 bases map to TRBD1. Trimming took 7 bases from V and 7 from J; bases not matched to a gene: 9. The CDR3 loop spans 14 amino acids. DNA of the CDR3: TGTGCCAGCATGCCGACAGGGGAAGTGAATGAGCAGTTCTTC. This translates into CASMPTGEVNEQFF.

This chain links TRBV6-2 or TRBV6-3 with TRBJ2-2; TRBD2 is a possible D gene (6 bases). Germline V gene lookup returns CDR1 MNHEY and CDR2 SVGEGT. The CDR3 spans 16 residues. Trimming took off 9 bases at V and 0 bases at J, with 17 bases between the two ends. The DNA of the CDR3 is TGTGCCAGTTCACAGGTGGGGGGAGCGAACACCGGGGAGCTGTTTTTT. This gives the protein CASSQVGGANTGELFF.

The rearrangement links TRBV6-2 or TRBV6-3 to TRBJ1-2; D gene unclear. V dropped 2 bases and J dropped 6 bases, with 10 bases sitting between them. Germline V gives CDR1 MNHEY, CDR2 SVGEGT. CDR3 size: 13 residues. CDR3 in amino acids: CASSYGGLDGYTF. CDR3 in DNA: TGTGCCAGCAGTTACGGAGGGTTGGATGGCTACACCTTC.

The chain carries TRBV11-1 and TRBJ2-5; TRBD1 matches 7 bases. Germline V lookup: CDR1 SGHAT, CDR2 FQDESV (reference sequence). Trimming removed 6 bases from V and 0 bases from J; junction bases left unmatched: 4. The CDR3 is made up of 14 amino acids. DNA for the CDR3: TGTGCCAGCAGTTCAGGGGGTTACCAAGAGACCCAGTACTTC. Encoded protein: CASSSGGYQETQYF.